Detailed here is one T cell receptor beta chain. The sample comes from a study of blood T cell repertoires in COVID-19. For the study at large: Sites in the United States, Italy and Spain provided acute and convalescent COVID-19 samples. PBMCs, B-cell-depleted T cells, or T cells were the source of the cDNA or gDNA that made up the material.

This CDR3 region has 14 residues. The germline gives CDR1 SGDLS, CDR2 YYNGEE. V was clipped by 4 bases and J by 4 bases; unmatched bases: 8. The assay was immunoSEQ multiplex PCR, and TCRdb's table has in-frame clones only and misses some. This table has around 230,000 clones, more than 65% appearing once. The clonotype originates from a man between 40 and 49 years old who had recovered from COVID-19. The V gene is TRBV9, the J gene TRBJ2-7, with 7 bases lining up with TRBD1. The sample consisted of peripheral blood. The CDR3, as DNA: TGTGCCAGCAGCCACCCGACAGGGTGGTACGAGCAGTACTTC. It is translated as CASSHPTGWYEQYF.